A selection of T cell receptor beta chains follows, all from one sample in a study of shared clonotypes between healthy human individuals. The protocol was immunoSEQ multiplex PCR, while the TCRdb copy is restricted to in-frame clones and leaves out a portion. The table includes millions of clones, 95% detected once. The sequenced sample was naive CD4+ T cells sorted from blood. The receptors come from a man aged 18 to 30 in good health. The CDR3 runs from the conserved cysteine through the conserved F or W. The D gene is left open where the match is weak. Rows give clone size only sometimes, using once, few, many, or a class for an expanded clone.

V	D	J	size	DNA	CDR3
TRBV2	TRBD1	TRBJ1-6	NA	TGTGCCAGCAGTCGGGACAGGGGTTATGATTCACCCCTCCACTTT	CASSRDRGYDSPLHF
TRBV7-9	NA	TRBJ1-5	NA	TGTGCCAGCAGCTTAGCGGGGGTCGACAATCAGCCCCAGCATTTT	CASSLAGVDNQPQHF
TRBV28	NA	TRBJ2-1	once	TGTGCCAGCAGTCTACCGGGACACTACAATGAGCAGTTCTTC	CASSLPGHYNEQFF
TRBV28	NA	TRBJ2-1	NA	TGTGCCAGCAGTTTGGCAGCGGGCGCGCAGTTCTTC	CASSLAAGAQFF
TRBV6-5	TRBD1	TRBJ2-5	NA	TGTGCCAGCAGAACAACAGGGGGCGAAGAGACCCAGTACTTC	CASRTTGGEETQYF
TRBV10-3	NA	TRBJ1-3	once	TGTGCCATCAGCGGACCGGGAAACACCATATATTTT	CAISGPGNTIYF
TRBV30	NA	TRBJ1-3	NA	TGTGCCTGGAGTGTGCGGGGGACCGGGGACACCATATATTTT	CAWSVRGTGDTIYF
TRBV11-2	TRBD1	TRBJ2-1	once	TGTGCCAGCAGCTCCCTGACAGGGGGTCTGGGTGAGCAGTTCTTC	CASSSLTGGLGEQFF
TRBV20-1	NA	TRBJ2-7	NA	TGCAGTGCTATGGAATCATACGAGCAGTACTTC	CSAMESYEQYF
TRBV5-1	TRBD2	TRBJ2-2	NA	TGCGCCAGCAGCTTGCGGGTAGCGGGAGGACTCCCGAACACCGGGGAGCTGTTTTTT	CASSLRVAGGLPNTGELFF
TRBV9	TRBD2	TRBJ2-3	NA	TGTGCCAGCAGCGCGAGCGGGGGTGCCCCGGATACGCAGTATTTT	CASSASGGAPDTQYF
TRBV6-1	TRBD1	TRBJ1-4	NA	TGTGCCAGCAGGACCGGGACAGGGGGCGAAAAACTGTTTTTT	CASRTGTGGEKLFF
TRBV5-1	NA	TRBJ2-1	NA	TGCGCCAGCAGCTTGGATCGTCCGAGACAGGACTACAATGAGCAGTTCTTC	CASSLDRPRQDYNEQFF
TRBV30	TRBD2	TRBJ2-5	NA	TGTGCCTGGAGTCGAGGGGAGGGGACCCAAGAGACCCAGTACTTC	CAWSRGEGTQETQYF
TRBV2	TRBD2	TRBJ2-2	NA	TGTGCCAGCAGTGGAGGACTAGCGGGAGGGATTGGCGGGGAGCTGTTTTTT	CASSGGLAGGIGGELFF
TRBV9	NA	TRBJ2-2	few	TGTGCCAGCAGCGTAGTCCCGAACACCGGGGAGCTGTTTTTT	CASSVVPNTGELFF
TRBV11-3	NA	TRBJ2-1	NA	TGTGCCAGCAGCCCGTTGGGTTGCGTGCTGTGCTACAATGAGCAGTTCTTC	CASSPLGCVLCYNEQFF
TRBV6-1	TRBD1	TRBJ1-3	NA	TGTGCCAGCAGTGGGGACAGGGGGCCCCTCTCTGGAAACACCATATATTTT	CASSGDRGPLSGNTIYF
TRBV28	TRBD1	TRBJ1-2	NA	TGTGCCAGCAGTTTAGTCAGGGGGCGACGGGGCTACACCTTC	CASSLVRGRRGYTF
TRBV6-1	NA	TRBJ1-6	NA	TGTGCCAGCAGTGACGGATCTTCACCCCTCCACTTT	CASSDGSSPLHF
TRBV5-1	TRBD1	TRBJ1-5	NA	TGCGCCAGCAGCCCCGGGACAGCGAATCAGCCCCAGCATTTT	CASSPGTANQPQHF
TRBV2	NA	TRBJ2-1	NA	TGTGCCAGCAGTGTCCTTCCCACGGAATACAATGAGCAGTTCTTC	CASSVLPTEYNEQFF
TRBV4-3	TRBD2	TRBJ2-3	NA	TGCGCCAGCAGCCAAGATACTAGCGGGACACCCACAGATACGCAGTATTTT	CASSQDTSGTPTDTQYF
TRBV18	NA	TRBJ1-5	NA	TGTGCCAGCTCACCTTCCAGGGGCAATCAGCCCCAGCATTTT	CASSPSRGNQPQHF
TRBV2	TRBD1	TRBJ1-4	once	TGTGCCAGCAGAGGACAGGGGGCGGATGAAAAACTGTTTTTT	CASRGQGADEKLFF
TRBV19	NA	TRBJ2-1	NA	TGTGCCAGTAGTATGGGGCGGTTACGGGATGAGCAGTTCTTC	CASSMGRLRDEQFF
TRBV27	NA	TRBJ2-7	NA	TGTGCCAGCAGTCCGGACTTCCCTATCTGGTACGAGCAGTACTTC	CASSPDFPIWYEQYF
TRBV28	TRBD2	TRBJ2-5	NA	TGTGCCAGCACGGGTAGCGGGGGGCCACAAGAGACCCAGTACTTC	CASTGSGGPQETQYF
TRBV4-1	NA	TRBJ1-5	NA	TGCGCCAGCAGCCAAGAAGGCAGGGGTAGCAATCAGCCCCAGCATTTT	CASSQEGRGSNQPQHF